These T cell receptor beta chains were read from a single sample in a study of T cell repertoires in cytomegalovirus infection. TCRdb passed the reads through MiXCR, listing each CDR3 protein once. The table shows around 530,000 distinct CDR3 sequences, with about 26% occurring only once. The source material was PBMCs. Source of these receptors: a human donor in good health (CMV status not recorded). Some clones in this sample may be carry-over from other donors' samples. Each CDR3 is given with its conserved first and last residue. A D gene is named only where the DNA matches it firmly. Where a row states a size, it is once, few, many or the class of an expanded clone; other rows omit it.

>TRBV19|TRBJ1-5|NA|NA
CASSPRERQPQHF
TGTGCCAGTAGTCCCAGGGAAAGACAGCCCCAGCATTTT
>TRBV7-2|TRBJ2-1|many|TRBD2
CASSLDPAGYEQFF
TGTGCCAGCAGCTTAGACCCAGCGGGATATGAGCAGTTCTTC
>TRBV2|TRBJ2-1|few|TRBD2
CASKTGTSGSHEQFF
TGTGCCAGCAAAACCGGGACTAGCGGGAGCCATGAGCAGTTCTTC
>TRBV28|TRBJ2-5|NA|NA
CASGGRVKETQYF
TGTGCCAGCGGGGGCAGGGTGAAAGAGACCCAGTACTTC
>TRBV7-9|TRBJ2-3|NA|TRBD2
CASSPGLATYTDTQYF
TGTGCCAGCAGCCCGGGACTAGCGACGTACACAGATACGCAGTATTTT
>TRBV7-2|TRBJ2-3|many|TRBD2
CASSLGLGLAGGTTDTQYF
TGTGCCAGCAGCTTAGGATTGGGACTAGCGGGAGGGACCACAGATACGCAGTATTTT
>TRBV19|TRBJ2-1|few|TRBD2
CASRPGLAPREQFF
TGTGCCAGTAGGCCGGGACTAGCGCCACGAGAGCAGTTCTTC
>TRBV6-2/TRBV6-3|TRBJ2-3|NA|NA
CASSYRLAPDTQYF
TGTGCCAGCAGTTATCGCCTAGCACCAGATACGCAGTATTTT
>TRBV7-7|TRBJ2-1|NA|TRBD2
CASSPLTSGSLDEQFF
TGTGCTAGCAGCCCCCTGACGAGCGGGAGTCTAGATGAGCAGTTCTTC
>TRBV28|TRBJ1-4|NA|NA
CASSLAVGGEKLFF
TGTGCCAGCAGTCTCGCGGTTGGCGGTGAAAAACTGTTTTTT
>TRBV20-1|TRBJ2-3|few|NA
CSARDGRPDTQYF
TGCAGTGCTAGAGACGGACGACCAGATACGCAGTATTTT
>TRBV20-1|TRBJ2-1|NA|NA
CSASQGIGYNEQFF
TGCAGTGCTAGTCAGGGGATAGGGTACAATGAGCAGTTCTTC
>TRBV4-2|TRBJ1-5|few|NA
CASSQVGQPQHF
TGTGCCAGCAGCCAAGTTGGACAGCCCCAGCATTTT
>TRBV19|TRBJ1-4|NA|NA
CASSSWTENEKLFF
TGTGCCAGTAGTAGTTGGACAGAGAATGAAAAACTGTTTTTT
>TRBV27|TRBJ1-6|NA|TRBD1
CASTRDRTHSPLHF
TGTGCCAGCACCCGGGACAGGACCCATTCACCCCTCCACTTT
>TRBV7-8|TRBJ2-1|many|NA
CASSFPGRIAANEQFF
TGTGCCAGCAGCTTTCCCGGGAGAATTGCGGCCAATGAGCAGTTCTTC
>TRBV27|TRBJ1-1|few|NA
CASSLPPPAEAFF
TGTGCCAGCAGTTTACCCCCACCAGCTGAAGCTTTCTTT
>TRBV6-6|TRBJ1-1|few|NA
CASSPRYHEAFF
TGTGCCAGCAGTCCCCGGTACCATGAAGCTTTCTTT
>TRBV5-6|TRBJ1-5|NA|NA
CASSLAGTPDSDQPQHF
TGTGCCAGCAGCTTGGCCGGCACCCCCGATTCGGATCAGCCCCAGCATTTT
>TRBV7-3|TRBJ2-3|NA|NA
CASIFLDTDTQYF
TGTGCCAGCATCTTTCTCGACACAGATACGCAGTATTTT
>TRBV7-2|TRBJ2-6|many|NA
CASSLAVEVLTF
TGTGCCAGCAGCTTAGCGGTGGAAGTCCTGACTTTC
>TRBV4-1|TRBJ2-4|NA|TRBD2
CASSQGDVAGVAKNIQYF
TGCGCCAGCAGCCAAGGGGATGTGGCGGGAGTAGCCAAAAACATTCAGTACTTC
>TRBV7-2|TRBJ2-3|many|TRBD2
CASSLAGGPSDTQYF
TGTGCCAGCAGCTTAGCGGGAGGGCCGTCAGATACGCAGTATTTT
>TRBV7-2|TRBJ1-4|many|NA
CASSLYPSEKLFF
TGTGCCAGCAGCTTATACCCGAGCGAAAAACTGTTTTTT
>TRBV7-2|TRBJ1-6|many|NA
CASSVDSFNSPLHF
TGTGCCAGCAGCGTCGACAGTTTCAATTCACCCCTCCACTTT
>TRBV12-3/TRBV12-4|TRBJ2-1|many|TRBD2
CASSSWGGLGTSGRIKQFF
TGTGCCAGCAGCTCGTGGGGCGGGCTCGGAACTAGCGGGAGAATAAAGCAGTTCTTC
>TRBV11-2|TRBJ2-7|few|NA
CASSLGSSYYEQYF
TGTGCCAGCAGCTTAGGGTCTAGCTACTACGAGCAGTACTTC
>TRBV19|TRBJ1-5|NA|NA
CASSITNPGNQPQHF
TGTGCCAGTAGTATTACGAACCCCGGCAATCAGCCCCAGCATTTT
>TRBV6-2/TRBV6-3|TRBJ2-3|NA|TRBD2
CASSLGRTSGSSTDTQYF
TGTGCCAGCAGCTTAGGTCGGACTAGCGGATCCAGCACAGATACGCAGTATTTT
>TRBV19|TRBJ2-3|NA|TRBD1
CASSLGQVPFTDTQYF
TGTGCCAGTAGTTTAGGACAGGTCCCATTCACAGATACGCAGTATTTT
>TRBV3-1|TRBJ2-1|once|NA
CASSQEGGRYSYNEQFF
TGTGCCAGCAGCCAAGAAGGGGGTCGTTACTCCTACAATGAGCAGTTCTTC
>TRBV7-9|TRBJ2-1|NA|NA
CASHSADSYNEQFF
TGTGCCAGCCACTCAGCGGACTCCTACAATGAGCAGTTCTTC
>TRBV6-5|TRBJ1-2|few|TRBD1
CASSSRGLRYGYTF
TGTGCCAGCAGTTCCAGGGGGCTTCGGTATGGCTACACCTTC
>TRBV2|TRBJ1-2|many|NA
CASRESSGGLVGYTF
TGTGCCAGCAGAGAATCGTCCGGGGGACTCGTCGGCTACACCTTC
>TRBV6-1|TRBJ2-5|few|NA
CASSAKSASRETQYF
TGTGCCAGCAGTGCGAAAAGCGCGAGTCGAGAGACCCAGTACTTC
>TRBV7-9|TRBJ2-1|few|NA
CASSLVGGTGYEQFF
TGTGCCAGCAGCTTAGTCGGGGGAACCGGCTATGAGCAGTTCTTC
>TRBV7-2|TRBJ2-3|NA|NA
CASSLGLGVRSTDTQYF
TGTGCCAGCAGCTTGGGGTTAGGGGTCCGAAGCACAGATACGCAGTATTTT
>TRBV12-3/TRBV12-4|TRBJ2-2|many|NA
CASSRLNTGELFF
TGTGCTAGCAGCCGCCTTAACACCGGGGAGCTGTTTTTT
>TRBV12-3/TRBV12-4|TRBJ2-5|NA|NA
CASSSLPGRRETQYF
TGTGCCAGCAGCTCACTTCCGGGACGTCGGGAGACCCAGTACTTC
>TRBV3-1|TRBJ2-3|few|NA
CASSQETAWGTDTQYF
TGTGCCAGCAGCCAAGAGACTGCGTGGGGCACAGATACGCAGTATTTT
>TRBV20-1|TRBJ2-7|NA|TRBD2
CSARLAGGPYEQYF
TGCAGTGCTAGACTAGCGGGAGGACCTTACGAGCAGTACTTC
>TRBV20-1|TRBJ1-4|NA|NA
CSAAVYEKLFF
TGCAGTGCTGCCGTTTATGAAAAACTGTTTTTT
>TRBV7-9|TRBJ1-5|NA|TRBD1
CASSHDRDNNQPQHF
TGTGCCAGCAGCCACGACAGGGATAACAATCAGCCCCAGCATTTT
>TRBV20-1|TRBJ2-7|NA|TRBD2
CSARDPFLPGLAGGYEQYF
TGCAGTGCTAGAGATCCCTTTCTCCCTGGACTAGCGGGAGGATACGAGCAGTACTTC
>TRBV20-1|TRBJ1-6|NA|NA
CSARRPGTRRRNNSPLHF
TGCAGTGCTAGACGGCCGGGGACTAGACGACGCAATAATTCACCCCTCCACTTT
>TRBV15|TRBJ1-4|NA|NA
CATSGSQGTTNEKLFF
TGTGCCACCAGCGGAAGTCAGGGTACGACTAATGAAAAACTGTTTTTT
>TRBV11-3|TRBJ2-5|few|NA
CASSPKGLFGTQYF
TGTGCCAGCAGCCCTAAGGGTCTCTTCGGGACCCAGTACTTC
>TRBV5-4|TRBJ1-2|few|TRBD1
CASSHRTGLNYGYTF
TGTGCCAGCAGCCATCGGACAGGGCTTAACTATGGCTACACCTTC
>TRBV20-1|TRBJ2-7|NA|TRBD2
CSAGFSGSSYEQYF
TGCAGTGCTGGCTTTAGCGGGAGTAGCTACGAGCAGTACTTC
>TRBV11-2|TRBJ2-1|few|NA
CASKYSSTEPEQFF
TGTGCCAGCAAGTATTCGAGCACGGAGCCTGAGCAGTTCTTC
>TRBV11-2|TRBJ2-7|few|NA
CASSPGETYEQYF
TGTGCCAGCAGCCCGGGAGAGACCTACGAGCAGTACTTC
>TRBV5-1|TRBJ2-2|NA|NA
CASSLDSQAGELFF
TGCGCCAGCAGCTTGGACTCCCAGGCGGGGGAGCTGTTTTTT
>TRBV6-5|TRBJ1-1|NA|NA
CASSYSYEGYGTEAFF
TGTGCCAGCAGTTACTCGTACGAGGGGTACGGCACTGAAGCTTTCTTT
>TRBV7-8|TRBJ2-5|NA|NA
CASSGYRVPKTQYF
TGTGCCAGCAGCGGTTACAGGGTCCCGAAGACCCAGTACTTC
>TRBV4-3|TRBJ1-2|NA|TRBD1
CASSQQTGGNYGYTF
TGCGCCAGCAGCCAGCAGACAGGGGGTAACTATGGCTACACCTTC
>TRBV3-1|TRBJ2-1|NA|NA
CASSQGAGAPEQFF
TGTGCCAGCAGCCAAGGTGCAGGGGCTCCGGAGCAGTTCTTC